The 22 T cell receptor beta chains below were found in one sample sequenced in a study of PD-L1 blockade in urothelial cancer. Repertoires were generated with immunoSEQ multiplex PCR, while TCRdb's copy carries only in-frame clones and drops some. The sample yields some 30,000 clones, 87% seen once. The specimen was PBMCs, collected around atezolizumab (anti-PD-L1) treatment. The receptors here all came from a man aged 50 to 59 with urothelial cancer.

The CDR3 reads CASSLDPTRYEQYF. CDR3 bases: TGTGCCAGCAGCTTAGACCCGACAAGGTACGAGCAGTACTTC. The chain uses TRBV11-2 and TRBJ2-7, with unresolved D. V was cut by 0 bases and J by 4 bases, with 10 bases left in between. The V gene's germline CDR1 is SGHAT and CDR2 FQNNGV. There are 14 residues in the CDR3.

The chain couples TRBV5-1 to TRBJ2-2; 9 bases map to TRBD1. Trimming took 7 bases from V and 5 from J; bases not matched to a gene: 12. The CDR3 is made up of 16 amino acids. The germline V gene has CDR1 SGHRS and CDR2 YFSETQ. This CDR3 is CASRKAGTGNTGELFF. CDR3 in DNA: TGCGCCAGCCGTAAAGCCGGGACAGGGAATACCGGGGAGCTGTTTTTT.

The rearrangement joins TRBV7-2 to TRBJ2-2; TRBD2 is a possible D gene (6 bases). The CDR3 consists of 13 residues. Germline V CDR1 and CDR2: SGHTA, FQGNSA. The V end lost 6 bases, the J end lost 5 bases, and 10 bases lay between the germline ends. CDR3 residues: CASRIGGTGELFF. CDR3 sequence (DNA): TGTGCCAGCAGAATCGGGGGTACCGGGGAGCTGTTTTTT. Looking up the rest from reference TRBV7-2 and TRBJ2-2 gives the full variable domain: GAGVSQSPSNKVTEKGKDVELRCDPISGHTALYWYRQSLGQGLEFLIYFQGNSAPDKSGLPSDRFSAERTGGSVSTLTIQRTQQEDSAVYLCASRIGGTGELFFGEGSRLTVL.

The chain uses TRBV6-1 and TRBJ2-7; tentatively, D is TRBD2 (5 bases). The CDR3 runs to 15 residues. The V end lost 7 bases, the J end lost 0 bases, and 16 bases lay between the germline ends. Germline loops: CDR1 MNHNS, CDR2 SASEGT. The CDR3 DNA is TGTGCCAGCATCGGCCGCCTAGGAGGCTCCTACGAGCAGTACTTC. It specifies CASIGRLGGSYEQYF.

The chain combines TRBV4-3 with TRBJ2-1; TRBD2 aligns across 9 bases. The V and J ends lost 8 bases and 7 bases, in that order; junction bases with no gene match: 6. This CDR3 has 13 amino acids. Germline assignment: CDR1 LGHNA and CDR2 YSLEER. For the CDR3, the DNA is TGCGCCAGCTCACTTAGCGGGAGTAATGAGCAGTTCTTC. This encodes CASSLSGSNEQFF.

The chain recombines TRBV14 with TRBJ2-3; D gene ambiguous. V was pared by 3 bases and J by 1 base, with 11 bases between. This CDR3 region has 15 residues. The germline CDR1 and CDR2 sequences are SGHDN and FVKESK. The CDR3 DNA sequence: TGTGCCAGCAGCCACGGGTTGTTGCGCACAGATACGCAGTATTTT. Translating gives CASSHGLLRTDTQYF.

About this clone itself: Compared with germline, one end of the junction differs, possibly owing to a read error. This rearrangement joins TRBV5-1 to TRBJ2-1; 10 positions agree with TRBD2. This CDR3 region has 15 residues. CDR1 and CDR2 (germline): SGHRS, YFSETQ. The CDR3 reads CASRPGLANYNEQFF. CDR3 DNA: TGTGCCAGCAGACCGGGACTAGCGAACTACAATGAGCAGTTCTTC. The whole variable domain, filled in from reference TRBV5-1 and TRBJ2-1, reads KAGVTQTPRYLIKTRGQQVTLSCSPISGHRSVSWYQQTPGQGLQFLFEYFSETQRNKGNFPGRFSGRQFSNSRSEMNVSTLELGDSALYLCASRPGLANYNEQFFGPGTRLTVL.

The chain links TRBV6-1 to TRBJ1-4; 9 bases match TRBD1. The CDR3 covers 17 residues. V was clipped by 2 bases and J by 0 bases; unmatched bases: 4. Germline assignment: CDR1 MNHNS and CDR2 SASEGT. The CDR3 nucleotides are TGTGCCAGCAGTGAAAGGGGACAGGGAACAACTAATGAAAAACTGTTTTTT. It yields the protein CASSERGQGTTNEKLFF.

This clone has just one count. V is TRBV9 and J is TRBJ1-3; D is possibly TRBD1 (5 bases). CDR1 and CDR2 from the germline V gene are SGDLS and YYNGEE. V lost 4 bases, J lost 0 bases, and 17 bases lay in between. The CDR3 runs 17 residues. CDR3 amino acids: CASSNTGGHYSGNTIYF. For the CDR3, the DNA is TGTGCCAGCAGCAATACCGGCGGACACTACTCTGGAAACACCATATATTTT.

The table lists this clone with a few counts. The J gene is TRBJ2-1, the V gene TRBV5-1; TRBD1 matches at 8 bases. The V and J ends lost 4 bases and 9 bases, in that order; junction bases with no gene match: 6. CDR1 and CDR2 from the germline V gene are SGHRS and YFSETQ. The CDR3 length is 13 residues. This CDR3 reads CASSADRVSEQFF. The DNA of the CDR3 is TGCGCCAGCAGCGCGGACAGGGTCAGTGAGCAGTTCTTC.

The J gene is TRBJ2-5, the V gene TRBV18; 7 nucleotides agree with TRBD1. Germline assignment: CDR1 KGHSH and CDR2 LQKENI. The CDR3 is made up of 13 amino acids. V trimming: 4 bases; J trimming: 7 bases; junction bases outside the gene matches: 6. CDR3 region: CASSLDRVGTQYF. As DNA, the CDR3 is TGTGCCAGCTCACTTGACAGGGTGGGGACCCAGTACTTC.

This clone was picked up a small number of times. J is TRBJ2-2 and V is TRBV4-3, with 10 bases aligning to TRBD2. The CDR3 is made up of 17 amino acids. Germline V gene data show CDR1 as LGHNA and CDR2 as YSLEER. V lost 3 bases to trimming and J lost 5 bases; unmatched junction nucleotides: 9. The CDR3 coding sequence is TGCGCCAGCAGCCAGGGCTCTAGCGGGAGATGGACCGGGGAGCTGTTTTTT. Amino acids: CASSQGSSGRWTGELFF.

The chain recombines TRBV4-2 with TRBJ1-4; maybe TRBD1 (6 bases). V was shortened by 4 bases and J by 6 bases, with 18 bases between the two germline ends. Germline loops: CDR1 LGHNA, CDR2 YNFKEQ. The CDR3 runs to 16 residues. The CDR3 sequence: CASSLGGGGMDEKLFF. The CDR3 bases are TGTGCCAGCAGCCTAGGAGGGGGGGGGATGGATGAAAAACTGTTTTTT.

This sequence joins TRBV7-8 and TRBJ1-2, with 10 bases that match TRBD1. Germline V CDR1 and CDR2: SGHVS, FQNEAQ. After removal of 2 bases from V and 8 bases from J, the junction contained 5 bases not matched to a gene. This CDR3 has 14 amino acids. CDR3 nucleotide sequence: TGTGCCAGCAGCTTATCCGGGACAGGGGCCGGCTACACCTTC. Its protein product is CASSLSGTGAGYTF.

The chain has TRBV7-2 and TRBJ1-1; 7 bases map to TRBD1. CDR1 SGHTA and CDR2 FQGNSA come from the germline V gene. V gave up 4 bases and J gave up 3 bases; unmatched junction bases: 5. This CDR3 comprises 14 residues. The CDR3 DNA is TGTGCCAGCAGCTCCCTAGGGGGCTACACTGAAGCTTTCTTT. Its protein product is CASSSLGGYTEAFF.

The V call is TRBV10-3, the J call TRBJ1-1, with no clear D. Trimming removed 8 bases from V and 0 bases from J, with 7 bases in between. Germline values: CDR1 ENHRY, CDR2 SYGVKD. This CDR3 is built from 12 residues. The CDR3 DNA is TGTGCCATCTCCAGATTGAACACTGAAGCTTTCTTT. Translation gives CAISRLNTEAFF.

V is TRBV18 and J is TRBJ1-2, with 8 bases aligning to TRBD1. In germline, CDR1 is KGHSH, CDR2 LQKENI. Losses at the gene ends were 6 bases for V and 3 bases for J; bases not matched to a gene: 3. The CDR3 extends over 13 amino acids. As DNA, the CDR3 is TGTGCCAGCTCCCCGGGACAGGACTATGGCTACACCTTC. This translates into CASSPGQDYGYTF.

V is TRBV7-9 and J is TRBJ2-7; D is perhaps TRBD1 (6 bases). CDR3 length: 15 residues. Germline assignment: CDR1 SEHNR and CDR2 FQNEAQ (reference sequence). Trimming left V 4 bases short and J 2 bases short, with 15 bases between. The CDR3 bases are TGTGCCAGCAGCTCCTCCGGGACATCGGCCTACGAGCAGTACTTC. As protein: CASSSSGTSAYEQYF.

This chain joins TRBV19 and TRBJ2-6; 10 positions agree with TRBD1. The germline V gene encodes CDR1 LNHDA and CDR2 SQIVND (reference sequence). The CDR3 loop spans 18 amino acids. V was clipped by 4 bases and J by 0 bases; unmatched bases: 6. CDR3 sequence: CASSRGTGASSGANVLTF. The CDR3 nucleotides are TGTGCCAGTAGTAGGGGGACAGGGGCGAGCTCTGGGGCCAACGTCCTGACTTTC.

This clone was picked up one time. The rearrangement uses TRBV7-9 and TRBJ2-3; 8 bases align to TRBD1. The CDR3 is made up of 17 amino acids. Germline CDR1 reads SEHNR; CDR2 reads FQNEAQ (reference sequence). Trimming removed 3 bases from V and 3 bases from J; junction bases left unmatched: 11. CDR3 amino acids: CASSFGFRDRSTDTQYF. The CDR3 region has the DNA TGTGCCAGCAGCTTCGGTTTCCGGGACAGGAGTACAGATACGCAGTATTTT.

The chain joins TRBV18 to TRBJ2-7; possible D gene TRBD1, 6 bases. Germline assignment: CDR1 KGHSH and CDR2 LQKENI. V was clipped by 5 bases and J by 2 bases, with 13 bases between them. The CDR3 covers 14 residues. In nucleotides, the CDR3 is TGTGCCAGCTCATGGCAGGGGCTTACCTACGAGCAGTACTTC. Translating it yields CASSWQGLTYEQYF.

V is TRBV5-4 and J is TRBJ2-7; 9 nucleotides line up with TRBD1. The CDR3 runs to 16 residues. After removal of 4 bases from V and 1 base from J, the junction contained 9 bases not matched to a gene. Germline V gene lookup returns CDR1 SGHNT and CDR2 YYREEE (reference sequence). This CDR3 reads CASSGNPGQGSYEQYF. The CDR3 nucleotides read TGTGCCAGCAGCGGAAACCCGGGACAGGGATCCTACGAGCAGTACTTC.